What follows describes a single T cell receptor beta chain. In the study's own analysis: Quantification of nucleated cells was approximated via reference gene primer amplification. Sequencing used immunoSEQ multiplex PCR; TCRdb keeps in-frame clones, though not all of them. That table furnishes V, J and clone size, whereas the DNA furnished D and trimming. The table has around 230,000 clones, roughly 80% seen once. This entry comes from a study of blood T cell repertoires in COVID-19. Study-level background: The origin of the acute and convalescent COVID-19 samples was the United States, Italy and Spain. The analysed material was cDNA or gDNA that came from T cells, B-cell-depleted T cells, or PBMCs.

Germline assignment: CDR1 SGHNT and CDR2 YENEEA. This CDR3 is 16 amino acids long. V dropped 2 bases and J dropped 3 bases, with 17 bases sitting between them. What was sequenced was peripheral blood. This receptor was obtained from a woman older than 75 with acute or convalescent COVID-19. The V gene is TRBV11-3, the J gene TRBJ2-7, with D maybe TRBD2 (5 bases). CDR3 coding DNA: TGTGCCAGCAGCTTAAAGAGGGTTCTCGCTTTCTACGAGCAGTACTTC. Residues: CASSLKRVLAFYEQYF.